This TCR beta chain was obtained from a study of blood T cell repertoires in COVID-19. Turning to the study itself: Samples taken during acute and convalescent COVID-19 were collected in the United States, Italy and Spain. T cells, B-cell-depleted T cells, or PBMCs provided the cDNA or gDNA that served as material.

Everyone who took part was 18 to 89 years old, and they came from fewer than 25 US areas. All exposed participants met a person with COVID-19 within 2 weeks before entering the study. Using immunoSEQ multiplex PCR, the repertoire was profiled, and TCRdb retains in-frame clones only, with some absent. This sample has hundreds of thousands of clones; around 88% occur once, and the top ten carry more than 4%. This clone was seen a single time. The clonotype comes from a woman in her twenties or thirties who had been exposed to COVID-19. What was sequenced was PBMCs or T cells enriched from blood (not recorded which).

The CDR3: CASRRTGGISGNTIYF. The CDR3 DNA reads as TGCGCCAGCAGACGGACGGGGGGAATCTCTGGAAACACCATATATTTT. The rearrangement joins TRBV10-2 to TRBJ1-3; weak D call: TRBD1 (5 bases). This CDR3 comprises 16 residues. The germline V gene encodes CDR1 WSHSY and CDR2 SAAADI. Trimming took off 6 bases at V and 0 bases at J, with 15 bases between the two ends.